The source of this TCR beta chain is a study of blood T cell repertoires in COVID-19. Sequencing used immunoSEQ multiplex PCR; TCRdb keeps in-frame clones, though not all of them. This table has around 120,000 clones, 90% appearing once. The CDR3 length is 16 residues. V was clipped by 0 bases and J by 0 bases, with 11 bases between them. Germline CDR1 reads GTSNPN; CDR2 reads SVGIG (reference sequence). V gene TRBV30 combines with J gene TRBJ2-2, with D possibly matching TRBD2 (6 bases). The sample consisted of peripheral blood. The sequence derives from a man aged 55-75 years with COVID-19, enrolled during active disease. This CDR3 reads CAWSVWDSTNTGELFF. The CDR3 bases are TGTGCCTGGAGTGTTTGGGACTCGACGAACACCGGGGAGCTGTTTTTT.